This TCR beta chain was identified in a study of cytomegalovirus exposure and HLA in healthy donors. V gave up 2 bases and J gave up 0 bases, with 13 bases separating them. CDR1 is SGHVS, CDR2 FNYEAQ, per germline. The CDR3 is made up of 17 amino acids. The PCR employed 60 Vbeta primers together with 13 Jbeta primers. Here immunoSEQ multiplex PCR was the method, and the copy in TCRdb shows in-frame clones only, minus some. The sample carries about 88,000 clones, over 70% recorded once. Sequencing used PBMCs. This TCR derives from a woman between 40 and 55 years old in good health and CMV-seronegative. The J gene is TRBJ2-2, the V gene TRBV7-6; the D gene is possibly TRBD1 (5 bases). The CDR3 DNA reads TGTGCCAGCAGCTTAAGGTTGCAGGGATCGAACACCGGGGAGCTGTTTTTT. Encoded protein: CASSLRLQGSNTGELFF.